These 18 T cell receptor beta chains were sequenced from one sample in a study of PD-1 blockade in classical Hodgkin lymphoma. The data were produced by immunoSEQ multiplex PCR, yet TCRdb's version contains in-frame clones alone and is incomplete. The table has some 90,000 clones, around 78% seen once. Sample time point: cycle 4 day 1 (C4D1), after less than 7 weeks of nivolumab. Each patient relapsed following autologous stem cell transplantation, and prior brentuximab vedotin exposure differed. The specimen comprised peripheral blood mononuclear cells (PBMCs), sampled before the fourth cycle of nivolumab. Every receptor here comes from a human donor with classical Hodgkin lymphoma.

This chain connects TRBV19 to TRBJ2-3; maybe TRBD2 (5 bases). Trimming left V 6 bases short and J 1 base short, with 14 bases between. CDR1 and CDR2 (germline): LNHDA, SQIVND (reference sequence). This CDR3 spans 15 amino acids. The CDR3 DNA follows: TGTGCCAGTAGCACTACTAGGATTCGCACAGATACGCAGTATTTT. Its protein is CASSTTRIRTDTQYF.

The chain carries TRBV6-5 and TRBJ1-1; unclear D gene. V was shortened by 2 bases and J by 0 bases, with 4 bases between the two germline ends. Germline values: CDR1 MNHEY, CDR2 SVGAGI. This CDR3 has 13 residues. CDR3 coding DNA: TGTGCCAGCAGTTACAATATGAACACTGAAGCTTTCTTT. Translation gives CASSYNMNTEAFF.

Here the CDR3 DNA reads TGTGCCAGCAGCTCCCTAGCGGGAGGTCCCTCCGTTCCCTCCTACAATGAGCAGTTCTTC. This codes for CASSSLAGGPSVPSYNEQFF. The V gene is TRBV7-6, the J gene TRBJ2-1; TRBD2 agrees at 11 bases. The CDR3 has 20 residues. From germline, CDR1 is SGHVS and CDR2 FNYEAQ. The junction had 14 bases not matched to a gene; V was cut back by 4 bases and J by 0 bases.

The chain carries TRBV28 and TRBJ1-4; a weak D match, TRBD1 (5 bases). Germline V lookup: CDR1 MDHEN, CDR2 SYDVKM. The CDR3 covers 15 residues. V lost 4 bases and J lost 2, with 11 bases in between. CDR3 sequence: CASSSAGATNEKLFF. In DNA form, the CDR3 reads TGTGCCAGCAGTTCCGCCGGGGCGACTAATGAAAAACTGTTTTTT. The whole variable domain, remainder taken from reference TRBV28 and TRBJ1-4, is DVKVTQSSRYLVKRTGEKVFLECVQDMDHENMFWYRQDPGLGLRLIYFSYDVKMKEKGDIPEGYSVSREKKERFSLILESASTNQTSMYLCASSSAGATNEKLFFGSGTQLSVL.

This chain uses TRBV6-6 with TRBJ1-2; 9 bases match TRBD1. Looked up from germline, CDR1 is MNHNY and CDR2 is SVGAGI (reference sequence). CDR3 size: 14 residues. V dropped 2 bases and J dropped 14; count of bases not matched to a gene: 12. The CDR3 region is CASSYVTGGSGKTF. In nucleotides, the CDR3 is TGTGCCAGCAGTTACGTGACAGGGGGTAGTGGAAAAACCTTC.

This clone was picked up one time. This chain joins TRBV6-5 and TRBJ2-7; TRBD1 aligns across 8 bases. This CDR3 spans 14 amino acids. V lost 0 bases, J lost 3 bases, and 1 base stayed unmatched. Per the germline V gene, CDR1 is MNHEY and CDR2 is SVGAGI. Here the CDR3 DNA reads TGTGCCAGCAGTTACTCAGGACAGGGCTACGAGCAGTACTTC. Its protein is CASSYSGQGYEQYF.

This chain joins TRBV6-6 and TRBJ2-5, with TRBD2 as a possible D gene (5 bases). Germline V CDR1 and CDR2: MNHNY, SVGAGI (reference sequence). The CDR3 extends over 13 amino acids. V lost 8 bases and J 5 bases, leaving 15 bases between the germline ends. This CDR3 is CASLPSSRETQYF. Here the CDR3 DNA reads TGTGCCAGCCTCCCTAGCAGCAGGGAGACCCAGTACTTC.

The rearrangement uses TRBV5-1 and TRBJ1-4, with no clear D. This CDR3 is 15 amino acids long. The ends were cut back, 0 bases at V and 7 bases at J, with 13 bases in the middle. CDR1 and CDR2 from the germline V gene are SGHRS and YFSETQ. The DNA for the CDR3 is TGCGCCAGCAGCTTGGCCGCGGGGTTTGGTGAAAAACTGTTTTTT. This translates into CASSLAAGFGEKLFF.

The V gene is TRBV21-1, the J gene TRBJ2-6; the table assigns TRBD2, which was not confirmed against the DNA. TRBV21-1 is listed as a pseudogene. The CDR3 has 13 residues. The DNA for the CDR3 is TGTGCCAGCAGCGCCGGGGGGGCCAACGTCCTGACTTTC. Translated: CASSAGGANVLTF.

V gene TRBV6-1 combines with J gene TRBJ2-2; D unclear. Germline lookup yields CDR1 MNHNS and CDR2 SASEGT. The ends were cut back, 5 bases at V and 7 bases at J, with 11 bases in the middle. The CDR3 has 13 residues. For the CDR3, the DNA is TGTGCCAGCAGTAACCTTAGACGCGGGGAGCTGTTTTTT. It is translated as CASSNLRRGELFF.

This clone was counted only a few times. The V and J genes are TRBV9 and TRBJ1-5; no definite D call. V was pared by 4 bases and J by 0 bases, with 8 bases between. Germline V gene lookup returns CDR1 SGDLS and CDR2 YYNGEE. The CDR3 spans 14 residues. The CDR3 DNA is TGTGCCAGCAGCACCGAGGTTAGCAATCAGCCCCAGCATTTT. This sequence encodes CASSTEVSNQPQHF.

The chain joins TRBV5-4 to TRBJ1-1, with 11 bases matching TRBD1. Germline V CDR1 and CDR2: SGHNT, YYREEE (reference sequence). With 0 bases clipped from V and 1 base from J, the junction kept 2 bases outside the gene matches. This CDR3 contains 16 residues. The CDR3 is CASSLDGQGANTEAFF. The CDR3 bases are TGTGCCAGCAGCTTGGATGGACAGGGGGCGAACACTGAAGCTTTCTTT.

The chain is built from TRBV19 and TRBJ2-5; 9 positions match TRBD2. Unmatched junction bases numbered 22, after V lost 3 bases and J lost 2 bases. CDR1 is LNHDA and CDR2 is SQIVND in the germline V gene (reference sequence). The CDR3 extends over 21 amino acids. The CDR3 DNA sequence: TGTGCCAGTAGTATCAGTCTAGCGGGACGCCCTTGGGGGTTTACGCAAGAGACCCAGTACTTC. Translation: CASSISLAGRPWGFTQETQYF.

The table lists this clone with a few counts. The chain employs TRBV2 and TRBJ1-5; unclear D gene. The germline CDR1 and CDR2 sequences are SNHLY and FYNNEI. CDR3 length equals 13 residues. Trimming cost V 7 bases and J 7 bases, with 14 bases left between them. This chain's CDR3 is CASNWTPGQPQHF. CDR3 DNA sequence: TGTGCCAGCAATTGGACCCCTGGGCAGCCCCAGCATTTT.

This chain links TRBV7-3 with TRBJ2-3; D might be TRBD2 (6 bases). From germline, CDR1 is SGHTA and CDR2 FQGTGA. V dropped 8 bases and J dropped 4 bases, with 16 bases sitting between them. The CDR3 contains 14 residues. The CDR3 bases are TGTGCCAGCTCATTTAACGGGGGACCAGATACGCAGTATTTT. It encodes CASSFNGGPDTQYF.

The CDR3 sequence is CASSHGTELNEKLFF. In nucleotides, the CDR3 is TGTGCCAGCAGCCACGGGACAGAACTTAATGAAAAACTGTTTTTT. The chain recombines TRBV5-4 with TRBJ1-4; TRBD1 matches at 7 bases. Germline-derived CDR1 and CDR2 are SGHNT and YYREEE (reference sequence). Germline trimming cut 4 bases from V and 4 bases from J; bases unmatched to any gene: 7. CDR3 length equals 15 residues. The whole variable domain, remainder taken from reference TRBV5-4 and TRBJ1-4, is ETGVTQSPTHLIKTRGQQVTLRCSSQSGHNTVSWYQQALGQGPQFIFQYYREEENGRGNFPPRFSGLQFPNYSSELNVNALELDDSALYLCASSHGTELNEKLFFGSGTQLSVL.

The chain joins TRBV10-3 to TRBJ2-7; unclear D gene. The CDR3 length is 13 residues. V gave up 7 bases and J gave up 0 bases, with 10 bases separating them. CDR1 ENHRY and CDR2 SYGVKD come from the germline V gene. This CDR3 is CAITGDRSYEQYF. CDR3 bases: TGTGCCATCACGGGTGACCGCTCCTACGAGCAGTACTTC.

A few counts support this clone. The chain has TRBV29-1 and TRBJ2-7, with TRBD2 as a possible D gene (5 bases). V shed 3 bases and J shed 5 bases, with 14 bases lying between them. Germline-derived CDR1 and CDR2 are SQVTM and ANQGSEA. The CDR3 consists of 13 residues. CDR3 in DNA: TGCAGCGTTGACGCGGCGGGTTGGGACGAGCAGTACTTC. This translates into CSVDAAGWDEQYF.